These 21 T cell receptor beta chains came from one sample sequenced in a study of T cell repertoires in cytomegalovirus infection. The antigens of these receptors remain unknown. MiXCR, applied by TCRdb to the reads, yields one record per CDR3 protein. Of about 47,000 distinct CDR3 sequences in the sample, under 20% are singletons; the top ten hold about 53%. Sequencing used CD8+ T cells from cultured PBMCs, obtained from culture after CMV antigen stimulation. The receptors originated from a human donor in good health (CMV status not recorded). Some clones in this sample may be carry-over from other donors' samples.

This clonotype occurred a few times. The chain combines TRBV11-2 with TRBJ2-7, with D uncertain. The CDR3 is 14 residues long. V was trimmed by 2 bases and J by 0 bases, leaving 8 bases between them. CDR1 is SGHAT, CDR2 FQNNGV, per germline. CDR3: CASSLLGYSYEQYF. The CDR3 DNA follows: TGTGCCAGCAGCTTACTGGGTTACTCCTACGAGCAGTACTTC.

Ten or more counts support this clonotype. This sequence joins TRBV7-2 and TRBJ2-7; 8 nucleotides match TRBD1. Germline-derived CDR1 and CDR2 are SGHTA and FQGNSA. The CDR3 has 15 residues. The V gene end was trimmed by 1 base and the J gene end by 3 bases; junction bases not matched to a gene: 5. The CDR3 reads CASSLVITGGYEQYF. The CDR3 DNA reads TGTGCCAGCAGCTTAGTGATCACAGGGGGCTACGAGCAGTACTTC.

This clonotype has a handful of counts. J is TRBJ2-7 and V is TRBV7-6, with D uncertain. In germline, CDR1 is SGHVS, CDR2 FNYEAQ. V gave up 4 bases and J gave up 7 bases, with 14 bases separating them. The CDR3 is made up of 13 amino acids. Written as DNA, the CDR3 is TGTGCCAGCAGCTATGATGGTTCCTGGGAGCAGTACTTC. This gives the protein CASSYDGSWEQYF.

In its sample, this clonotype was seen many times. The V and J genes are TRBV9 and TRBJ2-5; 8 bases are shared with TRBD1. Trimming at V came to 3 bases and at J to 0 bases, leaving 4 bases not matched to a gene. Germline assignment: CDR1 SGDLS and CDR2 YYNGEE. CDR3 length: 15 residues. CDR3: CASSARQGNQETQYF. The CDR3 DNA reads as TGTGCCAGCAGCGCCCGACAGGGGAACCAAGAGACCCAGTACTTC.

This clonotype was observed a few times. V usage is TRBV27 and J usage is TRBJ2-5; possible D gene TRBD2, 5 bases. Germline loops: CDR1 MNHEY, CDR2 SMNVEV (reference sequence). This CDR3 has 14 amino acids. Trimming shortened V by 3 bases and J by 2 bases, and 10 bases separated the two germline ends. This CDR3 reads CASSLIGRQETQYF. CDR3 sequence (DNA): TGTGCCAGCAGTTTGATAGGGAGACAAGAGACCCAGTACTTC.

This clonotype has a handful of counts. V is TRBV12-3 or TRBV12-4 and J is TRBJ2-1, with TRBD1 matching over 12 bases. CDR3 length equals 17 residues. V lost 5 bases, J lost 7 bases, and 12 bases stayed unmatched. The CDR3 nucleotides read TGTGCCAGCAGTCCCTCAGGGGGACAGGGGGCAGGGAATGAGCAGTTCTTC. This sequence encodes CASSPSGGQGAGNEQFF.

The J gene is TRBJ2-1, the V gene TRBV28, with TRBD2 matching 15 bases. Germline CDR1 reads MDHEN; CDR2 reads SYDVKM. CDR3 length equals 16 residues. V lost 7 bases to trimming and J lost 4 bases; unmatched junction nucleotides: 5. This chain's CDR3 is CASTDGLAGGYNEQFF. CDR3 nucleotides: TGTGCCAGCACCGACGGACTAGCGGGGGGGTACAATGAGCAGTTCTTC.

This chain links TRBV20-1 with TRBJ2-1; D unresolved. This CDR3 comprises 16 residues. The germline V and J ends were trimmed by 0 bases and 5 bases, with 17 bases remaining between them. CDR1 is DFQATT, CDR2 SNEGSKA, per germline (reference sequence). The CDR3 sequence is CSARDARTGGNNEQFF. DNA for the CDR3: TGCAGTGCTAGAGATGCCCGAACCGGCGGAAACAATGAGCAGTTCTTC.

The chain has TRBV27 and TRBJ2-7; 8 nucleotides match TRBD1. From germline, CDR1 is MNHEY and CDR2 SMNVEV (reference sequence). The CDR3 contains 12 residues. The junction had 3 bases not matched to a gene; V was cut back by 5 bases and J by 6 bases. The CDR3 reads CASSPGTGEQYF. The CDR3 DNA follows: TGTGCCAGCAGTCCGGGGACAGGCGAGCAGTACTTC.

In its sample, this clonotype was seen a few times. The V and J genes are TRBV3-1 and TRBJ2-2; a weak D match, TRBD2 (6 bases). The V gene lost 4 bases and the J gene lost 4 bases, with 19 bases spanning the gap. Germline V lookup: CDR1 LGHDT, CDR2 YNNKEL (reference sequence). This CDR3 contains 17 residues. CDR3 region: CASSPRWDLSGTGELFF. CDR3 sequence (DNA): TGTGCCAGCAGCCCTCGATGGGATCTTAGCGGCACCGGGGAGCTGTTTTTT.

V gene TRBV12-3 or TRBV12-4 combines with J gene TRBJ2-6, with 10 bases lining up with TRBD1. This CDR3 has 19 residues. Unmatched junction bases numbered 14, after V lost 5 bases and J lost 4 bases. The CDR3 is CASSDLWDRGFEGANVLTF. The CDR3 DNA follows: TGTGCCAGCAGTGACTTATGGGACAGGGGATTTGAGGGGGCCAACGTCCTGACTTTC.

This rearrangement joins TRBV30 to TRBJ2-7; 7 nucleotides agree with TRBD1. The CDR3 is 16 residues long. The germline V gene encodes CDR1 GTSNPN and CDR2 SVGIG (reference sequence). Losses at the gene ends were 0 bases for V and 5 bases for J; bases not matched to a gene: 13. CDR3 coding DNA: TGTGCCTGGAGTGTACAATCGACAGGGCAAATGAACGAGCAGTACTTC. Translated: CAWSVQSTGQMNEQYF.

The V call is TRBV29-1, the J call TRBJ1-2, with D maybe TRBD1 (6 bases). Germline lookup yields CDR1 SQVTM and CDR2 ANQGSEA. V was trimmed by 6 bases and J by 6 bases, leaving 14 bases between them. The CDR3 runs to 12 residues. The CDR3 DNA is TGCAGCGTCAACAGGGAGAGAGATGGCTACACCTTC. Translated: CSVNRERDGYTF.

This chain uses TRBV28 with TRBJ1-4; 7 bases align to TRBD1. V was pared by 6 bases and J by 4 bases, with 11 bases of the junction left unmatched. The CDR3 is made up of 16 amino acids. CDR1 MDHEN and CDR2 SYDVKM come from the germline V gene. The CDR3 nucleotides read TGTGCCAGCAGCCAGCCGAAGGGGGCTTTTAATGAAAAACTGTTTTTT. Its protein is CASSQPKGAFNEKLFF.

This clonotype was observed many times. The genes are TRBV2 and TRBJ1-6; D unresolved. V lost 2 bases to trimming and J lost 11 bases, with 13 bases between them. Germline assignment: CDR1 SNHLY and CDR2 FYNNEI. The CDR3 length is 14 residues. The CDR3 sequence is CASSETAMATPLHF. As DNA, the CDR3 is TGTGCCAGCAGTGAAACAGCCATGGCGACACCCCTCCACTTT.

The CDR3 nucleotides are TGTGCCAGCAGCTTGGCAGGGGAGATGAATCAAGAGACCCAGTACTTC. Translated: CASSLAGEMNQETQYF. This chain links TRBV13 with TRBJ2-5; D perhaps matches TRBD1 (6 bases). From germline, CDR1 is PRHDT and CDR2 FYEKMQ (reference sequence). There are 16 residues in the CDR3. With 3 bases removed from V and 2 bases from J, the gap between germline ends came to 16 bases.

This clonotype appeared a few times. The chain recombines TRBV13 with TRBJ1-2; tentative D call: TRBD1 (6 bases). Trimming removed 5 bases at V and 0 bases at J, with 13 bases between. CDR1 PRHDT and CDR2 FYEKMQ come from the germline V gene (reference sequence). CDR3 length: 15 residues. The CDR3 protein is CASSVPGATNYGYTF. The CDR3 DNA is TGTGCCAGCAGCGTTCCAGGGGCTACTAACTATGGCTACACCTTC.

This clonotype has only a few counts. V is TRBV20-1 and J is TRBJ2-7; 9 bases line up with TRBD1. The CDR3 is made up of 14 amino acids. After removal of 0 bases from V and 5 bases from J, the junction contained 5 bases not matched to a gene. Germline V gene data show CDR1 as DFQATT and CDR2 as SNEGSKA (reference sequence). The CDR3 spells CSARDLTGGHEQYF. Written as DNA, the CDR3 is TGCAGTGCTAGAGATCTTACAGGGGGCCACGAGCAGTACTTC.

This clonotype has ten or more counts. This chain joins TRBV12-3 or TRBV12-4 and TRBJ1-2, with 7 positions matching TRBD1. This CDR3 has 12 amino acids. Trimming cost V 9 bases and J 8 bases; bases outside gene matches: 9. The CDR3 loop is CARFDRVNGYTF. The DNA for the CDR3 is TGTGCCAGGTTTGACAGGGTAAACGGCTACACCTTC.

This clonotype was seen a few times. V usage is TRBV7-6 and J usage is TRBJ2-3; TRBD2 aligns across 10 bases. Germline loops: CDR1 SGHVS, CDR2 FNYEAQ. The length of the CDR3 is 14 residues. Trimming removed 6 bases from V and 7 bases from J; junction bases left unmatched: 7. Written as DNA, the CDR3 is TGTGCCAGCAGTCGGACTAGCGGTTTGAATACGCAGTATTTT. Protein: CASSRTSGLNTQYF. Using reference TRBV7-6 and TRBJ2-3 for the parts outside the CDR3, the full variable domain is GAGVSQSPRYKVTKRGQDVALRCDPISGHVSLYWYRQALGQGPEFLTYFNYEAQQDKSGLPNDRFSAERPEGSISTLTIQRTEQRDSAMYRCASSRTSGLNTQYFGPGTRLTVL.

The CDR3 protein is CASSPLAGGLAPYNEQFF. The CDR3 nucleotides are TGTGCCAGCAGCCCATTAGCGGGAGGGTTAGCCCCTTACAATGAGCAGTTCTTC. The chain is built from TRBV11-2 and TRBJ2-1; 11 bases are shared with TRBD2. The J segment lost 4 bases and the V segment lost 5 bases, leaving 13 bases of the junction unmatched. In germline, CDR1 is SGHAT, CDR2 FQNNGV. The CDR3 covers 18 residues. Looking up the rest from reference TRBV11-2 and TRBJ2-1 gives the full variable domain: EAGVAQSPRYKIIEKRQSVAFWCNPISGHATLYWYQQILGQGPKLLIQFQNNGVVDDSQLPKDRFSAERLKGVDSTLKIQPAKLEDSAVYLCASSPLAGGLAPYNEQFFGPGTRLTVL.